What follows is one T cell receptor beta chain and its context. Which antigen it targets is not known. No base qualities exist here, and no much larger clone lies one base off it. Using the deep immunoSEQ assay, TCR CDR3 regions were amplified from genomic DNA by multiplex PCR. Extracted genomic DNA from each cell subset was spread evenly across all wells of several immunoSEQ 96-well plates, with each plate serving as a replicate. For sorted subsets, approximately 210 ng genomic DNA, equal to some 30,000 T cell genomes, was loaded into each replicate PCR. The purified libraries were quantified using a Qubit 3.0 fluorometer, sized with a Bioanalyzer 2100, and then quantified again using the KAPA Library Quantification kit. A separate single-read 150-cycle Illumina NextSeq 550 flow cell was used to sequence each immunoSEQ 96-well plate. The authors' analysis ran thus. Because only junctional sequences without quality scores were contained in the immunoSEQ output, filtering matching that applied to full-length reads could not be performed. Sequences were annotated with PyIR, a Python wrapper for IgBLAST v1.9, and V/J genes and CDR3 were assigned using IMGT germline references. Any read was removed if the V/J assignment was weak (E-value above 1e-6), the CDR3 was missing, or the read contained stop codons, out-of-frame junctions, or ambiguous translated residues. A V3J clonotype was defined by an identical inferred V gene, J gene, and CDR3 amino acid sequence. Percentage overlap between repertoires was calculated by dividing the number of shared unique clonotypes by the size of the smaller repertoire. RTK rarefaction, the Chao1 estimator, and Recon v2.1 estimates of unobserved clonotypes were used to assess repertoire richness. For all TCRbeta clonotypes obtained by the gDNA method from four donors, generation probabilities were computed with OLGA. Drawn from immuneACCESS, this table holds only the in-frame rearrangements with V and J called that TCRdb kept. Clones are partly lost; checked studies trace under half to an unresolved V gene and leave the rest unexplained. The V and J calls and the clone size are those of that table, but D and trimming were determined from the DNA. The sample table lists 850,000 to 1,200,000 clones, about 70% of them with a count of one. The top ten clonotypes cover about 1.5% of the sample.

The data were obtained in a study of shared clonotypes between healthy human individuals (dated by TCRdb to 2020 to 2022). Concerning the study at large: The cohort comprised a couple of women and three men aged 18 to 49 years. Leukapheresis yielded between about 0.94 and 8.9 billion PBMCs per donor. Per donor, three plates each were used for CD4 naive and CD4 memory, two for CD8 naive, and one for CD8 memory. Libraries were prepared and TCR repertoires were sequenced by different laboratories using diverse techniques, in order to increase sequencing depth and limit assay-specific biases. Blood TCR repertoires of four to six healthy adults were deeply sequenced to estimate repertoire size and the extent of clonotype sharing between individuals. Findings and caveats that apply to the study as a whole: Based on pairwise subsampling, the degree of clonotype sharing among donors was expected to be affected by sequencing depth. The small number of donors limited the genetic and exposure-history diversity represented. Even with the large sequencing depth, rarefaction of the sorted-subset datasets indicated that sequencing was incomplete. Higher generation probabilities were observed for clonotypes shared by all four sorted-subset donors than for non-shared clonotypes. Larger estimated clonotype richness was generally found for naive subsets than for memory subsets. Sampling was limited to blood, and TCR repertoires in tissue likely differ from TCR repertoires in blood. Across a few donors, approximately 5% of naive CD4, 3% to 3.5% of naive CD8, around 2.1% of memory CD4, and approximately 0.42% of memory CD8 clonotypes were shared.

Donors were healthy HIV-negative adults with no recently reported acute infections or vaccinations. All donors were Caucasian adults living in Nashville, Tennessee, USA. Magnetic negative selection was used to enrich CD4+ T cells, after which naive cells were positively selected on CD45RA and the negative fraction became the memory subset. Blood was obtained by leukapheresis, after which PBMCs were separated by Ficoll-Histopaque density gradient centrifugation and cryopreserved in liquid nitrogen vapor phase. Analytical flow cytometry was used to check the purity and quantity of every magnetically sorted T cell population. From each sorted fraction, genomic DNA was isolated and quantified by UV absorbance on a Nanodrop 2000c. Sequencing was carried out using memory CD4+ T cells sorted from blood. This specimen's cell subset or site label, per the study, means: CD45RA-negative fraction. This clonotype was obtained from a man younger than 30 in good health.

The CDR3 is CASSTRGEQFF. Here is the DNA: TGTGCCAGCAGTACCAGGGGTGAGCAGTTCTTC. Recombination linked TRBV2 to TRBJ2-1; tentative D gene TRBD1, with 6 bases matching. The V and J ends are trimmed by 5 bases and 9 bases, leaving 8 bases between them. The CDR3 runs 11 residues from the cysteine to the phenylalanine. Just the 33-base CDR3 DNA is kept, in frame starting at base 1. Via the germline V gene, CDR1 is SNHLY and CDR2 FYNNEI.